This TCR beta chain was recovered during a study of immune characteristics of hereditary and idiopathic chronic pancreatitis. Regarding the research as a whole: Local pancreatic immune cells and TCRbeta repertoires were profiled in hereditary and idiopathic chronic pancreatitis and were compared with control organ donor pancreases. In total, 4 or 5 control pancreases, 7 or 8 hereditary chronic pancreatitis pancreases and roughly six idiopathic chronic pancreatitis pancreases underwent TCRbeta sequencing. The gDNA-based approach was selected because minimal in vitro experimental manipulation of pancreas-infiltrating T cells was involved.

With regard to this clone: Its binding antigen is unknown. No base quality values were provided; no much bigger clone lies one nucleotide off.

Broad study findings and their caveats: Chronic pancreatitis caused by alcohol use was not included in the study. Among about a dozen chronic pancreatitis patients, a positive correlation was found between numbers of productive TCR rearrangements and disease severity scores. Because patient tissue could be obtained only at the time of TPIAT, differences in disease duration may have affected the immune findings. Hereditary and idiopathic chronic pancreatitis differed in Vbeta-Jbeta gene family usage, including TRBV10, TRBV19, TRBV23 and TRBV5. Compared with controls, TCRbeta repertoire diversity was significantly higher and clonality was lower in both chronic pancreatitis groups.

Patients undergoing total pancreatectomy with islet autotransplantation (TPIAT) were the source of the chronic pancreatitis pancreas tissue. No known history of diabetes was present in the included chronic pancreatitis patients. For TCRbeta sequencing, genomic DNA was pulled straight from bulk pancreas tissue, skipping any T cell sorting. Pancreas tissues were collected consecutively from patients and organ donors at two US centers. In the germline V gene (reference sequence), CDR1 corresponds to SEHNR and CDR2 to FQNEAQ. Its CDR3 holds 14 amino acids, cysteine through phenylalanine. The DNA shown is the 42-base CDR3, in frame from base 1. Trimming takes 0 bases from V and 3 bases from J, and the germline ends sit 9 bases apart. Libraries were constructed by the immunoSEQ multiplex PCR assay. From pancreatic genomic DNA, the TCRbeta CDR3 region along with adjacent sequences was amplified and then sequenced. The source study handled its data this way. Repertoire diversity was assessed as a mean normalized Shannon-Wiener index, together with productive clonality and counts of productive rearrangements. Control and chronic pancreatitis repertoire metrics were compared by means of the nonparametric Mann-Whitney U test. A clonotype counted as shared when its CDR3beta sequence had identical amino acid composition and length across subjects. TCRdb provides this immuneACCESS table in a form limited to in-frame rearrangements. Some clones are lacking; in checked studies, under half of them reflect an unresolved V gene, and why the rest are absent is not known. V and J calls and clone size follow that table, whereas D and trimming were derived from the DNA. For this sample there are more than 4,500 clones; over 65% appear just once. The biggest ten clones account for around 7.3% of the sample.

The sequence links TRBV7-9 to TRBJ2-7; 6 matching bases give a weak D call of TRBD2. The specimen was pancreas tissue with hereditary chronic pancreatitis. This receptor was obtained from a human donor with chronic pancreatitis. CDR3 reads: CASSLASGGYEQYF. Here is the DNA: TGTGCCAGCAGCTTAGCTAGCGGAGGCTACGAGCAGTACTTC.